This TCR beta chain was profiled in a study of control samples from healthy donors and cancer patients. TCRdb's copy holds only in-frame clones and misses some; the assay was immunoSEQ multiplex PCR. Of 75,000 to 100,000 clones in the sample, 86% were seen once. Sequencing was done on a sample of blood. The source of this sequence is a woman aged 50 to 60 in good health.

The CDR3 DNA follows: TGTGCCAGCAGCTTAAACAGCAATCAGCCCCAGCATTTT. It specifies CASSLNSNQPQHF. The rearrangement joins TRBV7-3 to TRBJ1-5, with no clear D. CDR3 size: 13 residues. Trimming pared 1 base from V and 1 base from J, leaving 2 bases between. Germline V gene lookup returns CDR1 SGHTA and CDR2 FQGTGA.